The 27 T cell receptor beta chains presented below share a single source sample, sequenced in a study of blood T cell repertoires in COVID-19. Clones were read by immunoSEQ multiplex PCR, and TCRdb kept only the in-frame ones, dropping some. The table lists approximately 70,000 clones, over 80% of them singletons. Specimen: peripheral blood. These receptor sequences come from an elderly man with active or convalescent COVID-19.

The CDR3 is CASKNEPGGIEKLFF. The DNA of the CDR3 is TGTGCCAGCAAAAATGAACCAGGGGGCATTGAAAAACTGTTTTTT. J is TRBJ1-4 and V is TRBV6-5; 8 bases fit TRBD1. Germline loops: CDR1 MNHEY, CDR2 SVGAGI. Trimming cost V 7 bases and J 7 bases; bases outside gene matches: 11. This CDR3 region has 15 residues.

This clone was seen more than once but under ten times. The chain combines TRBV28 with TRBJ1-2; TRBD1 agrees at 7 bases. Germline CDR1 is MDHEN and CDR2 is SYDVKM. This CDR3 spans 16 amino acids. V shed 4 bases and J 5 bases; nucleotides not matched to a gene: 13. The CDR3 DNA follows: TGTGCCAGCAGTTCCTGGACAGGATCCGTACAATATGGCTACACCTTC. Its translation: CASSSWTGSVQYGYTF.

Here the CDR3 reads CAWSSVTNTGELFF. In DNA form, the CDR3 reads TGTGCCTGGTCGAGCGTCACGAACACCGGGGAGCTGTTTTTT. The rearrangement joins TRBV30 to TRBJ2-2; D unresolved. This CDR3 contains 14 residues. Germline lookup yields CDR1 GTSNPN and CDR2 SVGIG (reference sequence). The germline V and J ends were trimmed by 5 bases and 0 bases, with 10 bases remaining between them.

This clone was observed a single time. The CDR3 sequence: CASSLKTVSSYEQYF. As DNA, the CDR3 is TGTGCCAGCAGCCTCAAGACAGTGAGCTCCTACGAGCAGTACTTC. The gene calls are TRBV6-5 and TRBJ2-7; a weak D match, TRBD1 (5 bases). The length of the CDR3 is 15 residues. With 6 bases removed from V and 0 bases from J, the gap between germline ends came to 15 bases. Germline CDR1 is MNHEY and CDR2 is SVGAGI.

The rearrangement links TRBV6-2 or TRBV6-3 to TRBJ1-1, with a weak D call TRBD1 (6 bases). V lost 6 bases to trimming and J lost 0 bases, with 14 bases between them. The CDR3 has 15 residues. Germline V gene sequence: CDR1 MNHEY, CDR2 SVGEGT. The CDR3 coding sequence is TGTGCCAGCAGCCGCCGACAGGCCCTGAACACTGAAGCTTTCTTT. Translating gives CASSRRQALNTEAFF.

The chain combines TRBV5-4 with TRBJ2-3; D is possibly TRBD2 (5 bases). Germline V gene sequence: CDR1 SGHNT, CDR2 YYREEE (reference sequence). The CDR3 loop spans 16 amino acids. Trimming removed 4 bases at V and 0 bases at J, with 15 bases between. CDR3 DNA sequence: TGTGCCAGCAGCGACCGGAGAGCGGCTAGCACAGATACGCAGTATTTT. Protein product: CASSDRRAASTDTQYF. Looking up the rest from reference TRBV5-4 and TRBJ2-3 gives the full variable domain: ETGVTQSPTHLIKTRGQQVTLRCSSQSGHNTVSWYQQALGQGPQFIFQYYREEENGRGNFPPRFSGLQFPNYSSELNVNALELDDSALYLCASSDRRAASTDTQYFGPGTRLTVL.

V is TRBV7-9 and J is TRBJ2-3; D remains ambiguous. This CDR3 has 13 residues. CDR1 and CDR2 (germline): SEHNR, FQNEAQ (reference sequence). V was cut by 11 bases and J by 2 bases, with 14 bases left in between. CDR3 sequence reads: CAGSSDNTDTQYF. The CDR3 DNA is TGTGCCGGTAGCAGTGATAACACAGATACGCAGTATTTT.

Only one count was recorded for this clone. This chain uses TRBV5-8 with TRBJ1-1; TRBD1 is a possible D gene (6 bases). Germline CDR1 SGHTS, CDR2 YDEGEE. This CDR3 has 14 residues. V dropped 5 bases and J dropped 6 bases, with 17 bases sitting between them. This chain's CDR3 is CASRYRVMDAEAFF. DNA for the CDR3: TGTGCCAGCAGATACAGGGTGATGGACGCTGAAGCTTTCTTT.

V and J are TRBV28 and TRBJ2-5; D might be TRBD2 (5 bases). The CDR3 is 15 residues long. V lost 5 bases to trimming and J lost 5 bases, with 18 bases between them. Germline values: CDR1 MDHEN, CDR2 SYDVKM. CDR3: CASSPTGRTPETQYF. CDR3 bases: TGTGCCAGCAGTCCGACGGGCAGGACTCCGGAGACCCAGTACTTC.

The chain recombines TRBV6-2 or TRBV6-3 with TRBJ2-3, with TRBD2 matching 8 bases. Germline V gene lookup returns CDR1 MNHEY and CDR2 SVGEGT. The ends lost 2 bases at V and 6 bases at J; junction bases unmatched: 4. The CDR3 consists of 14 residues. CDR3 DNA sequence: TGTGCCAGCAGTTACACTAGCGGCCGGGATACGCAGTATTTT. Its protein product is CASSYTSGRDTQYF.

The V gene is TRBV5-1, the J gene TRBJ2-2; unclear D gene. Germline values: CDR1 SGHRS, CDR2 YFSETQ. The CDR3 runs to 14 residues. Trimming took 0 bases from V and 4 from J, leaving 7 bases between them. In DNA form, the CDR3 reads TGCGCCAGCAGCTTGGTAAAAGCCACCGGGGAGCTGTTTTTT. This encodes CASSLVKATGELFF.

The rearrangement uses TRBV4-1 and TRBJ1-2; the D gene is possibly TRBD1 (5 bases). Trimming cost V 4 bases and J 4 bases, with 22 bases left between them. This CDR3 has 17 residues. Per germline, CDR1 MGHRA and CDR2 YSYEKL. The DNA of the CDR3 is TGCGCCAGCAGCCGCGGACTACCGGGACCGCCGGCCTATGGCTACACCTTC. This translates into CASSRGLPGPPAYGYTF.

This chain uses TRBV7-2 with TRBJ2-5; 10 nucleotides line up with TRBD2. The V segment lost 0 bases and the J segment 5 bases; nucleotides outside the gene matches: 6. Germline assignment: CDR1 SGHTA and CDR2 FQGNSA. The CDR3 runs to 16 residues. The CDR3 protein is CASSLAPLAGVETQYF. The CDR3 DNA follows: TGTGCCAGCAGCTTAGCGCCCCTAGCGGGAGTGGAGACCCAGTACTTC.

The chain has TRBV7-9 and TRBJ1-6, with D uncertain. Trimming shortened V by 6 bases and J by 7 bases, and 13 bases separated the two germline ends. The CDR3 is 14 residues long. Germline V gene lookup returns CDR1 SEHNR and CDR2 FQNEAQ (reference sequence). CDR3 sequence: CASRRQKANSPLHF. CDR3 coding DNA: TGTGCCAGCAGGAGGCAGAAGGCCAATTCACCCCTCCACTTT.

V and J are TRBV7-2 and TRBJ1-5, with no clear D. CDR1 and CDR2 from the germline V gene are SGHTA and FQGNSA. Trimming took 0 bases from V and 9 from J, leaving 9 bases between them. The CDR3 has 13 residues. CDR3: CASSLARGRPQHF. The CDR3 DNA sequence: TGTGCCAGCAGCTTAGCAAGAGGTAGGCCCCAGCATTTT.

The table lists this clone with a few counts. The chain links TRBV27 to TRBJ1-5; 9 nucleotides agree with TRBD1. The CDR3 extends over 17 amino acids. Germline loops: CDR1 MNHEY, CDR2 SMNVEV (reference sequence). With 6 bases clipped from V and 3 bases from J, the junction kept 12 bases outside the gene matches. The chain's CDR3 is CASRARGQGPYNQPQHF. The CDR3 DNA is TGTGCCAGCAGGGCCAGGGGACAGGGCCCCTACAATCAGCCCCAGCATTTT.

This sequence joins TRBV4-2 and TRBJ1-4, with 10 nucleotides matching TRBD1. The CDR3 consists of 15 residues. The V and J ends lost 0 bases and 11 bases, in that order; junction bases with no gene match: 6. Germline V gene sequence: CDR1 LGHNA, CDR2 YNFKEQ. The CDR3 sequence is CASSQEPRTGGKLFF. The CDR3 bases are TGTGCCAGCAGCCAAGAGCCCCGGACAGGGGGGAAACTGTTTTTT.

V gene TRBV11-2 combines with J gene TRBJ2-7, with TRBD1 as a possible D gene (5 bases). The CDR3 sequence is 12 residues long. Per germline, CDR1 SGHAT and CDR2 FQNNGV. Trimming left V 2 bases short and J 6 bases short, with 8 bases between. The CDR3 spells CASSLSGLEQYF. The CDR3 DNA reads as TGTGCCAGCAGCTTATCAGGGCTCGAGCAGTACTTC.

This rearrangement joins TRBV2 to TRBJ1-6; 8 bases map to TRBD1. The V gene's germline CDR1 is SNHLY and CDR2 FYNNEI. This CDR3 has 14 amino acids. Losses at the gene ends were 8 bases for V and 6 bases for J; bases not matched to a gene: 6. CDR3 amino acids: CASRVDRGNSPLHF. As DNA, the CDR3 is TGTGCCAGCCGAGTCGACAGGGGTAATTCACCCCTCCACTTT.

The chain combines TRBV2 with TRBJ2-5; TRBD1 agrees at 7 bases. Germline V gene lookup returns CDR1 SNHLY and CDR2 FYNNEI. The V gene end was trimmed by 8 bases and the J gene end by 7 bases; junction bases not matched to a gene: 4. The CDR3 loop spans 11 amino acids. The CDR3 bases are TGTGCCAGCGGGACAGAGGGGACCCAGTACTTC. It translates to CASGTEGTQYF.

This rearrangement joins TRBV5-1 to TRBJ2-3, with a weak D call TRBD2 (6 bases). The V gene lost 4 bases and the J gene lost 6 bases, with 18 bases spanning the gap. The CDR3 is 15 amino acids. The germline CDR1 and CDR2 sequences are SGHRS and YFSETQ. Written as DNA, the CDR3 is TGCGCCAGCAGCCCCGCCGGTGGGGGGATCGATACGCAGTATTTT. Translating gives CASSPAGGGIDTQYF. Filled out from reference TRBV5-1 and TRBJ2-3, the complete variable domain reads KAGVTQTPRYLIKTRGQQVTLSCSPISGHRSVSWYQQTPGQGLQFLFEYFSETQRNKGNFPGRFSGRQFSNSRSEMNVSTLELGDSALYLCASSPAGGGIDTQYFGPGTRLTVL.

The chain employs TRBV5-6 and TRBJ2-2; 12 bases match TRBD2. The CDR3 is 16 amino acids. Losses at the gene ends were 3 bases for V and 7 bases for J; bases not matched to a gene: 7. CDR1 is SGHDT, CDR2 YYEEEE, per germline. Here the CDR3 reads CASSSRTSGVFGELFF. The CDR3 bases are TGTGCCAGCAGCTCCCGGACTAGCGGGGTTTTCGGGGAGCTGTTTTTT.

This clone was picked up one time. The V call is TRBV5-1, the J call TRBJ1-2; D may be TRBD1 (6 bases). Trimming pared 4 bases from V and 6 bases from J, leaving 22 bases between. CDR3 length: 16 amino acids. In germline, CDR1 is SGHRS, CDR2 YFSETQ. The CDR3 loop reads CASSGGQIMGRDGYTF. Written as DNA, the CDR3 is TGCGCCAGCAGCGGCGGACAGATCATGGGTAGGGATGGCTACACCTTC.

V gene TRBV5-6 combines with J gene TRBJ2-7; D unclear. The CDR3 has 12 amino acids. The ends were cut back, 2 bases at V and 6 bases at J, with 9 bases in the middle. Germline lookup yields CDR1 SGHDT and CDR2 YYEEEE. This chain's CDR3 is CASSLRSPEQYF. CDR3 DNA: TGTGCCAGCAGCTTAAGGAGTCCCGAGCAGTACTTC.

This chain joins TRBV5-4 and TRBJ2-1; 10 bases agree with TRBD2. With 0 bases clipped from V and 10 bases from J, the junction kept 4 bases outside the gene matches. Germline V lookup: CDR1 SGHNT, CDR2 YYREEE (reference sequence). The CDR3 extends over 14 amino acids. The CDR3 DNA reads TGTGCCAGCAGCTTGGCCCTAGCGGGAGAGGAGCAGTTCTTC. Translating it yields CASSLALAGEEQFF.

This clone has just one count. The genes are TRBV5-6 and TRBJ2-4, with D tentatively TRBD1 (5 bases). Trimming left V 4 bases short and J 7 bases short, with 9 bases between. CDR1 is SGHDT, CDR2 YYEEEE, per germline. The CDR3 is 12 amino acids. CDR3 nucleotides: TGTGCCAGCAGCCGAGACAGCAACATTCAGTACTTC. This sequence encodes CASSRDSNIQYF.

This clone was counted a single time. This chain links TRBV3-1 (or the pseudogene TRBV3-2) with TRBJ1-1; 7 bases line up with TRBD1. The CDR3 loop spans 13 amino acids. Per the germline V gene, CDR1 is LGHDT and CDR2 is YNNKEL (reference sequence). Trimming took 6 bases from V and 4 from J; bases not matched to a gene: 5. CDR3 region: CASSQTGITEAFF. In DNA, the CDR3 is TGTGCCAGCAGTCAGACAGGGATCACTGAAGCTTTCTTT.